The clone carrying this T cell receptor (beta chain) was detected only once. No antigen is known for it. This entry is derived from a study of blood T cells in healthy people across ages. A second PCR, run for roughly 7 to 11 cycles, used a sample-barcoded 5' primer plus a J-beta primer mix. TCRdb reprocessed the 5' RACE reads with MiXCR, giving one entry per CDR3 protein. The table lists 590,000 or so distinct CDR3 sequences, 25% to 35% of them singletons, with about a sixth in the top ten. Study-wide results and caveats: CMV status of donors was not determined, possibly confounding expanded clonotype changes.

The germline V gene encodes CDR1 DFQATT and CDR2 SNEGSKA (reference sequence). The junction had 5 bases not matched to a gene; V was cut back by 3 bases and J by 7 bases. The CDR3 runs 14 residues. This TCR was recovered from a woman older than 75 in good health. The chain carries TRBV20-1 and TRBJ2-1, with TRBD1 matching over 11 bases. The sample comprised blood. The CDR3, as DNA: TGCAGTGCTAGGCCGGGACAGGGGGTAAATGAGCAGTTCTTC. Encoded protein: CSARPGQGVNEQFF.